A single sample gave rise to the 17 T cell receptor beta chains below, sequenced in a study of shared clonotypes between healthy human individuals. Sequencing used immunoSEQ multiplex PCR; TCRdb keeps in-frame clones, though not all of them. The sample gives 2 million to 2.5 million clones, approximately 95% of which show up once; 0.1% to 0.15% is in the top ten. The sequenced sample consisted of naive CD4+ T cells sorted from blood. Subset defined: CD45RA+ positively selected. Receptors originate from a man in his late teens or twenties in good health.

This chain joins TRBV4-3 and TRBJ2-1, with 11 positions matching TRBD2. This CDR3 is built from 18 residues. Germline CDR1 LGHNA, CDR2 YSLEER. With V trimmed by 0 bases and J by 3 bases, 7 bases remained unmatched. The CDR3 nucleotides read TGCGCCAGCAGCCAAGATCCCCTGACTAGCGGGAACTACAATGAGCAGTTCTTC. This codes for CASSQDPLTSGNYNEQFF.

This clone has just one count. Other DNA sequences within the sample encode an identical CDR3. The chain recombines TRBV7-9 with TRBJ1-2, with 7 bases matching TRBD1. In germline, CDR1 is SEHNR, CDR2 FQNEAQ (reference sequence). This CDR3 is built from 13 residues. The V and J ends lost 3 bases and 8 bases, in that order; junction bases with no gene match: 6. This CDR3 is CASSLGQSYGYTF. CDR3 coding DNA: TGTGCCAGCAGCTTGGGACAGTCGTACGGCTACACCTTC.

This clone was observed a handful of times. The J gene is TRBJ1-2, the V gene TRBV5-6; D might be TRBD1 (5 bases). Deletions cut 1 base from V and 8 bases from J, with 18 bases between. This CDR3 is 15 amino acids long. Looked up from germline, CDR1 is SGHDT and CDR2 is YYEEEE. The CDR3 sequence is CASSLTPPGVGGYTF. DNA for the CDR3: TGTGCCAGCAGCTTGACCCCGCCGGGGGTCGGGGGCTACACCTTC.

The chain joins TRBV29-1 to TRBJ1-2, with D hard to call. This CDR3 is 11 amino acids long. V lost 2 bases to trimming and J lost 4 bases, with 5 bases between them. In germline, CDR1 is SQVTM, CDR2 ANQGSEA. CDR3 loop: CSVEHSYGYTF. The CDR3 coding sequence is TGCAGCGTTGAACACAGCTATGGCTACACCTTC.

This clone appeared a single time. V usage is TRBV6-1 and J usage is TRBJ1-4, with D hard to call. The germline V and J ends were trimmed by 4 bases and 1 base, with 13 bases remaining between them. This CDR3 is built from 16 residues. CDR1 and CDR2 (germline): MNHNS, SASEGT. The CDR3 nucleotides are TGTGCCAGCAGTGTATATGTTGGTGGAACTAATGAAAAACTGTTTTTT. This encodes CASSVYVGGTNEKLFF.

The J gene is TRBJ2-2, the V gene TRBV5-1; 8 bases map to TRBD1. J gave up 3 bases and V 3 bases, and 4 bases lay outside the gene matches. The CDR3 extends over 15 amino acids. Germline V CDR1 and CDR2: SGHRS, YFSETQ. CDR3 DNA sequence: TGCGCCAGCAGCTACCAGGGGGCGGACACCGGGGAGCTGTTTTTT. Translated, it gives CASSYQGADTGELFF.

This chain links TRBV7-6 with TRBJ2-7; 7 nucleotides match TRBD2. V shed 5 bases and J 0 bases; nucleotides not matched to a gene: 7. The germline gives CDR1 SGHVS, CDR2 FNYEAQ. The CDR3 has 15 amino acids. CDR3 bases: TGTGCCAGCAGCCCCGCTAGCGGCAGCTCCTACGAGCAGTACTTC. Translation gives CASSPASGSSYEQYF.

The chain recombines TRBV10-3 with TRBJ2-7; TRBD2 matches 16 bases. This CDR3 has 16 amino acids. Looked up from germline, CDR1 is ENHRY and CDR2 is SYGVKD. J gave up 3 bases and V 5 bases, and 4 bases lay outside the gene matches. The CDR3 bases are TGTGCCATCAGTCCCGGGACTAGCGGGAGGGTCTACGAGCAGTACTTC. Its protein product is CAISPGTSGRVYEQYF.

This chain uses TRBV5-1 with TRBJ2-1, with 7 bases lining up with TRBD1. Trimming took 0 bases from V and 12 from J; bases not matched to a gene: 12. Germline-derived CDR1 and CDR2 are SGHRS and YFSETQ. The CDR3 contains 15 residues. The CDR3 DNA follows: TGCGCCAGCAGCTTGGAGGGACAGCCCGTTGATGGGCAGTTCTTC. Its translation: CASSLEGQPVDGQFF.

The genes are TRBV19 and TRBJ1-6; D is possibly TRBD1 (6 bases). V dropped 4 bases and J dropped 9 bases, with 19 bases sitting between them. This CDR3 comprises 16 residues. Germline values: CDR1 LNHDA, CDR2 SQIVND (reference sequence). As DNA, the CDR3 is TGTGCCAGTAGTAACACAGGGTCCGTAAGTCCTTCACCCCTCCACTTT. It codes for CASSNTGSVSPSPLHF.

This chain links TRBV19 with TRBJ2-7; D not resolved. CDR1 is LNHDA, CDR2 SQIVND, per germline (reference sequence). V was pared by 5 bases and J by 1 base, with 18 bases between. This CDR3 is built from 16 residues. The chain's CDR3 is CASSGSRAKGSYEQYF. As DNA, the CDR3 is TGTGCCAGTAGTGGCTCCCGGGCAAAAGGGTCCTACGAGCAGTACTTC.

The gene calls are TRBV5-1 and TRBJ2-1; 7 bases fit TRBD2. This CDR3 spans 15 amino acids. J was trimmed by 8 bases and V by 5 bases; bases with no gene match: 13. Per the germline V gene, CDR1 is SGHRS and CDR2 is YFSETQ. The CDR3 region is CASRSGEGLVDEQFF. The DNA of the CDR3 is TGCGCCAGCAGGTCTGGGGAGGGCCTTGTAGATGAGCAGTTCTTC. Combining the CDR3 with reference TRBV5-1 and TRBJ2-1 gives the whole variable domain KAGVTQTPRYLIKTRGQQVTLSCSPISGHRSVSWYQQTPGQGLQFLFEYFSETQRNKGNFPGRFSGRQFSNSRSEMNVSTLELGDSALYLCASRSGEGLVDEQFFGPGTRLTVL.

V gene TRBV2 combines with J gene TRBJ2-7; D might be TRBD1 or TRBD2, each matching 7 bases. CDR1 SNHLY and CDR2 FYNNEI come from the germline V gene. There are 15 residues in the CDR3. The V end was cut by 8 bases, the J end by 1 base, with 18 bases between. CDR3 loop: CASSLGGGRSYEQYF. The CDR3 DNA sequence: TGTGCCAGCTCCCTGGGAGGGGGCAGGTCCTACGAGCAGTACTTC. The variable domain in full, completed from reference TRBV2 and TRBJ2-7, reads EPEVTQTPSHQVTQMGQEVILRCVPISNHLYFYWYRQILGQKVEFLVSFYNNEISEKSEIFDDQFSVERPDGSNFTLKIRSTKLEDSAMYFCASSLGGGRSYEQYFGPGTRLTVT.

The gene calls are TRBV28 and TRBJ2-7, with D perhaps matching TRBD2 (5 bases). Germline V gene lookup returns CDR1 MDHEN and CDR2 SYDVKM. Deletions cut 2 bases from V and 7 bases from J, with 15 bases between. The CDR3 totals 14 residues. The DNA of the CDR3 is TGTGCCAGCAGTTTACTCCCCGGGGTGGGAGAGCAGTACTTC. Protein product: CASSLLPGVGEQYF.

A note on this clone: Other nucleotide sequences in the sample specify the same CDR3. The chain is built from TRBV27 and TRBJ2-3; no clear D gene. CDR1 and CDR2 (germline): MNHEY, SMNVEV (reference sequence). The length of the CDR3 is 12 residues. V was trimmed by 4 bases and J by 1 base, leaving 3 bases between them. CDR3: CASSSRTDTQYF. The CDR3 DNA sequence: TGTGCCAGCAGTTCGCGCACAGATACGCAGTATTTT.

Concerning this clone itself: One end of the junction is discordant with germline, which a read error may explain. The CDR3 region is CASSSSGRAGGDEQFF. The DNA for the CDR3 is TGTGCTAGCAGTTCTAGCGGGAGGGCCGGGGGCGATGAGCAGTTCTTC. V gene TRBV7-7 combines with J gene TRBJ2-1; TRBD2 matches 12 bases. The CDR3 runs to 16 residues. Germline lookup yields CDR1 SSHAT and CDR2 FNYEAQ (reference sequence).

The CDR3 bases are TGTGCCAGCAGTTACACGAGGGGAGGGGAAAAACTGTTTTTT. The encoded protein is CASSYTRGGEKLFF. This sequence joins TRBV6-5 and TRBJ1-4, with D possibly TRBD1 on 5 matching bases. The length of the CDR3 is 14 residues. The germline gives CDR1 MNHEY, CDR2 SVGAGI. With 2 bases removed from V and 8 bases from J, the gap between germline ends came to 12 bases.